The 28 T cell receptor beta chains in this list originate from one sample, sequenced in a study of cytomegalovirus exposure and HLA in healthy donors. PCR used 60 Vbeta primers and 13 Jbeta primers. Generated by immunoSEQ multiplex PCR, the TCRdb table keeps only in-frame clones and is missing some. Of 100,000 to 150,000 clones listed, roughly a sixth are singletons. Sequencing input: PBMCs. Source of these receptors: a female donor in good health and CMV-seropositive.

V usage is TRBV7-9 and J usage is TRBJ1-1; no clear D. CDR1 and CDR2 (germline): SEHNR, FQNEAQ (reference sequence). The CDR3 runs 15 residues. Trimming left V 5 bases short and J 1 base short, with 14 bases between. The CDR3 sequence: CASSPADGRNTEAFF. DNA of the CDR3: TGTGCCAGCAGCCCCGCCGACGGGAGGAACACTGAAGCTTTCTTT.

This clone was picked up a small number of times. The chain joins TRBV30 to TRBJ1-6; TRBD1 aligns across 8 bases. The J segment lost 0 bases and the V segment lost 0 bases, leaving 4 bases of the junction unmatched. Germline lookup yields CDR1 GTSNPN and CDR2 SVGIG (reference sequence). The CDR3 loop spans 17 amino acids. CDR3 region: CAWSVHRGSSYNSPLHF. CDR3 sequence (DNA): TGTGCCTGGAGTGTTCACAGGGGGAGCTCCTATAATTCACCCCTCCACTTT.

The chain carries TRBV11-2 and TRBJ2-1, with TRBD1 identical over 9 bases. V was pared by 4 bases and J by 7 bases, with 2 bases of the junction left unmatched. The CDR3 loop spans 13 amino acids. CDR1 is SGHAT, CDR2 FQNNGV, per germline. The CDR3 region has the DNA TGTGCCAGCAGCTCGGACAGGGGAAATGAGCAGTTCTTC. Translating it yields CASSSDRGNEQFF.

This clone appeared a few times. The V gene is TRBV6-6, the J gene TRBJ1-1; the match to TRBD1 covers 7 bases. The CDR3 is made up of 12 amino acids. Unmatched junction bases numbered 2, after V lost 0 bases and J lost 10 bases. Per the germline V gene, CDR1 is MNHNY and CDR2 is SVGAGI (reference sequence). CDR3 bases: TGTGCCAGCAGTTACTCGCAGGGGGGAGCTTTCTTT. Encoded protein: CASSYSQGGAFF.

V is TRBV6-1 and J is TRBJ1-5, with 8 positions matching TRBD1. The junction had 12 bases not matched to a gene; V was cut back by 7 bases and J by 7 bases. Germline V gene data show CDR1 as MNHNS and CDR2 as SASEGT. CDR3 length: 15 residues. The CDR3 spells CASTEGQGGGQPQHF. For the CDR3, the DNA is TGTGCCAGCACCGAAGGACAGGGCGGGGGACAGCCCCAGCATTTT.

The chain carries TRBV7-2 and TRBJ2-7, with 14 bases that match TRBD2. The CDR3 length is 14 residues. The V and J ends lost 1 base and 11 bases, in that order; junction bases with no gene match: 4. Germline values: CDR1 SGHTA, CDR2 FQGNSA. CDR3 sequence reads: CASSLGLAGGTKYF. The CDR3 DNA follows: TGTGCCAGCAGCTTAGGACTAGCGGGAGGGACTAAGTACTTC.

This chain uses TRBV7-2 with TRBJ2-7, with D unresolved. Per the germline V gene, CDR1 is SGHTA and CDR2 is FQGNSA. There are 15 residues in the CDR3. Trimming took 5 bases from V and 2 from J, leaving 16 bases between them. CDR3 coding DNA: TGTGCCAGCAGCATATCCGGTGACTCAGCCTACGAGCAGTACTTC. This codes for CASSISGDSAYEQYF.

The V gene is TRBV21-1, the J gene TRBJ2-7; the DNA was not compared with TRBD1, the D call given in the table. TRBV21-1 is flagged as a pseudogene. This CDR3 has 18 amino acids. DNA of the CDR3: TGTGCCAGCAGCATAGGCGGGATTTTAAGGGACAGGGACTACGAGCAGTACTTC. Encoded protein: CASSIGGILRDRDYEQYF.

V and J are TRBV6-1 and TRBJ1-4, with no clear D. Germline-derived CDR1 and CDR2 are MNHNS and SASEGT. This CDR3 is 13 amino acids long. The V gene lost 3 bases and the J gene lost 8 bases, with 10 bases spanning the gap. DNA for the CDR3: TGTGCCAGCAGTGAGACGGGTTGGGAAAAACTGTTTTTT. It specifies CASSETGWEKLFF.

This clone was detected only a few times. V gene TRBV11-3 combines with J gene TRBJ2-7; 7 nucleotides align to TRBD2. Germline CDR1 reads SGHNT; CDR2 reads YENEEA. CDR3 size: 20 residues. With 5 bases clipped from V and 2 bases from J, the junction kept 24 bases outside the gene matches. CDR3 nucleotides: TGTGCCAGCAGCGAGGGCCAATCACCGGGGTTAGCGGGCGTTACCTACGAGCAGTACTTC. Translation gives CASSEGQSPGLAGVTYEQYF.

This clone has more than one count but fewer than ten. The chain employs TRBV5-4 and TRBJ1-5, with D possibly being TRBD1 (5 bases). CDR1 is SGHNT and CDR2 is YYREEE in the germline V gene (reference sequence). The CDR3 length is 13 residues. Trimming cost V 4 bases and J 11 bases, with 16 bases left between them. This chain's CDR3 is CASSTLDSPTQHF. The CDR3 region has the DNA TGTGCCAGCAGCACCCTCGACAGTCCTACCCAGCATTTT. The whole variable domain, filled in from reference TRBV5-4 and TRBJ1-5, reads ETGVTQSPTHLIKTRGQQVTLRCSSQSGHNTVSWYQQALGQGPQFIFQYYREEENGRGNFPPRFSGLQFPNYSSELNVNALELDDSALYLCASSTLDSPTQHFGDGTRLSIL.

The V gene is TRBV5-1, the J gene TRBJ2-1; D is possibly TRBD2 (6 bases). Per germline, CDR1 SGHRS and CDR2 YFSETQ. CDR3 length: 15 residues. V gave up 1 base and J gave up 3 bases, with 11 bases separating them. The CDR3, as DNA: TGCGCCAGCAGCTTGATGGCGGGATTCTACAATGAGCAGTTCTTC. Translation gives CASSLMAGFYNEQFF.

The chain links TRBV2 to TRBJ1-6; the match to TRBD1 covers 11 bases. The CDR3 consists of 16 residues. Germline V gene sequence: CDR1 SNHLY, CDR2 FYNNEI. Unmatched junction bases numbered 4, after V lost 5 bases and J lost 4 bases. The CDR3 is CASSNRDRGYNSPLHF. CDR3 coding DNA: TGTGCCAGCAGTAACCGGGACAGGGGGTATAATTCACCCCTCCACTTT.

This clone has a single count. This chain uses TRBV5-1 with TRBJ1-2; weak D call: TRBD1 (5 bases). The CDR3 length is 13 residues. Germline V CDR1 and CDR2: SGHRS, YFSETQ. V was shortened by 1 base and J by 6 bases, with 10 bases between the two germline ends. The CDR3 spells CASSLWGGDGYTF. CDR3 DNA: TGCGCCAGCAGCTTGTGGGGAGGGGATGGCTACACCTTC.

The table lists this clone with a few counts. The V and J genes are TRBV19 and TRBJ1-3; D not resolved. Germline CDR1 and CDR2: LNHDA and SQIVND (reference sequence). The CDR3 is made up of 13 amino acids. The V end lost 8 bases, the J end lost 0 bases, and 8 bases lay between the germline ends. CDR3 loop: CASSVSSGNTIYF. CDR3 in DNA: TGTGCCAGTTCCGTCAGCTCTGGAAACACCATATATTTT. The whole variable domain, filled in from reference TRBV19 and TRBJ1-3, reads DGGITQSPKYLFRKEGQNVTLSCEQNLNHDAMYWYRQDPGQGLRLIYYSQIVNDFQKGDIAEGYSVSREKKESFPLTVTSAQKNPTAFYLCASSVSSGNTIYFGEGSWLTVV.

This clone was detected a few times. V and J are TRBV5-4 and TRBJ2-7; 12 bases fit TRBD2. The CDR3 sequence is 15 residues long. Germline CDR1 and CDR2: SGHNT and YYREEE (reference sequence). V trimming: 0 bases; J trimming: 5 bases; junction bases outside the gene matches: 3. This CDR3 reads CASSLVSSGGDEQYF. The CDR3 region has the DNA TGTGCCAGCAGCTTGGTGTCTAGCGGGGGGGACGAGCAGTACTTC.

This clone was observed a few times. The genes are TRBV7-9 and TRBJ1-6; TRBD1 matches at 8 bases. CDR1 SEHNR and CDR2 FQNEAQ come from the germline V gene (reference sequence). The CDR3 runs to 15 residues. Losses at the gene ends were 4 bases for V and 9 bases for J; bases not matched to a gene: 8. The CDR3 DNA follows: TGTGCCAGCAGCTCATGGGACAGGACGGGTTCACCCCTCCACTTT. Protein product: CASSSWDRTGSPLHF.

This chain joins TRBV5-1 and TRBJ1-4, with 9 bases that match TRBD1. The CDR3 totals 16 residues. Losses at the gene ends were 4 bases for V and 1 base for J; bases not matched to a gene: 5. Per germline, CDR1 SGHRS and CDR2 YFSETQ. The CDR3 DNA is TGCGCCAGCAGCGCGGGACAGGGAGGAACTAATGAAAAACTGTTTTTT. Translating it yields CASSAGQGGTNEKLFF.

This clone was observed a handful of times. This chain connects TRBV2 to TRBJ2-5; 7 positions agree with TRBD1. V gave up 9 bases and J gave up 3 bases; unmatched junction bases: 7. Germline CDR1 is SNHLY and CDR2 is FYNNEI. The CDR3 extends over 13 amino acids. CDR3 loop: CASPRDSEETQYF. CDR3 DNA: TGTGCCAGTCCTCGGGACAGTGAAGAGACCCAGTACTTC.

This clone has a count of ten or more. This chain joins TRBV13 and TRBJ2-7; maybe TRBD2 (5 bases). The germline gives CDR1 PRHDT, CDR2 FYEKMQ (reference sequence). The length of the CDR3 is 15 residues. Trimming removed 1 base at V and 7 bases at J, with 17 bases between. The CDR3 loop is CASSLEGGSGPEQYF. The CDR3 DNA is TGTGCCAGCAGCTTAGAAGGCGGGTCCGGCCCAGAGCAGTACTTC.

The gene calls are TRBV4-2 and TRBJ2-1; 10 nucleotides agree with TRBD2. V lost 3 bases to trimming and J lost 4 bases; unmatched junction nucleotides: 9. The CDR3 runs to 17 residues. Per germline, CDR1 LGHNA and CDR2 YNFKEQ. CDR3 sequence: CASSHPKSGGEYNEQFF. DNA for the CDR3: TGTGCCAGCAGCCATCCCAAAAGCGGGGGGGAGTACAATGAGCAGTTCTTC.

This clone was detected only a few times. J is TRBJ2-7 and V is TRBV27; tentatively, D is TRBD1 (6 bases). The CDR3 totals 14 residues. Trimming took off 5 bases at V and 0 bases at J, with 11 bases between the two ends. From germline, CDR1 is MNHEY and CDR2 SMNVEV (reference sequence). The CDR3 here is CASSPIQGSYEQYF. The CDR3 bases are TGTGCCAGCAGTCCCATACAGGGCTCCTACGAGCAGTACTTC.

The V and J genes are TRBV7-8 and TRBJ2-1; a possible D gene is TRBD2 (5 bases). There are 15 residues in the CDR3. Trimming took off 1 base at V and 0 bases at J, with 7 bases between the two ends. Per the germline V gene, CDR1 is SGHVS and CDR2 is FQNEAQ. The CDR3 reads CASSLVGSSYNEQFF. Here the CDR3 DNA reads TGTGCCAGCAGCTTAGTGGGGAGCTCCTACAATGAGCAGTTCTTC.

Comments on this clone: Other DNA variants within this sample encode the same CDR3. The chain uses TRBV27 and TRBJ2-7; D is perhaps TRBD2 (6 bases). Trimming stripped 3 bases from V and 1 base from J, with 7 bases between. CDR1 is MNHEY, CDR2 SMNVEV, per germline (reference sequence). CDR3 length: 13 amino acids. CDR3: CASSLGGSYEQYF. The CDR3 region has the DNA TGTGCCAGCAGTTTGGGGGGATCCTACGAGCAGTACTTC.

This clone was seen a handful of times. V and J are TRBV18 and TRBJ1-1; TRBD1 matches at 7 bases. This CDR3 comprises 15 residues. Trimming took 5 bases from V and 6 from J; bases not matched to a gene: 12. Germline V CDR1 and CDR2: KGHSH, LQKENI. The CDR3 sequence is CASSNYQGGEAEAFF. The DNA for the CDR3 is TGTGCCAGCTCAAATTATCAAGGGGGCGAGGCTGAAGCTTTCTTT.

The chain employs TRBV7-2 and TRBJ2-1, with D unclear. The germline V and J ends were trimmed by 2 bases and 1 base, with 9 bases remaining between them. CDR3 length: 15 residues. The V gene's germline CDR1 is SGHTA and CDR2 FQGNSA. In DNA, the CDR3 is TGTGCCAGCAGCTTAATTGAGGATTCCTACAATGAGCAGTTCTTC. Protein sequence: CASSLIEDSYNEQFF.

In DNA form, the CDR3 reads TGTGCCAGCAGGGAAGCGGAAATCTCCTACAATGAGCAGTTCTTC. Its translation: CASREAEISYNEQFF. The genes are TRBV7-2 and TRBJ2-1, with D tentatively TRBD2 (5 bases). The CDR3 is 15 residues long. Trimming took 6 bases from V and 0 from J, leaving 12 bases between them. The germline CDR1 and CDR2 sequences are SGHTA and FQGNSA.

This clone was recorded a few times. V gene TRBV6-5 combines with J gene TRBJ2-5; a possible D gene is TRBD1 (6 bases). Germline loops: CDR1 MNHEY, CDR2 SVGAGI. The V end lost 7 bases, the J end lost 5 bases, and 17 bases lay between the germline ends. This CDR3 is 14 amino acids long. DNA of the CDR3: TGTGCCAGCATGGCACCTTCTAGGGGGGAGACCCAGTACTTC. Residues: CASMAPSRGETQYF.